A selection of T cell receptor beta chains follows, all from one sample in a study of Graves' ophthalmopathy and Graves' hyperthyroidism. Using its own MiXCR run on the multiplex PCR reads, TCRdb lists one record per CDR3 protein. The profile shows a few hundred thousand distinct CDR3 sequences, approximately 15% of them singletons. The sample taken for sequencing was peripheral blood. The source of these receptors is a woman between 18 and 29 years old with stable Graves' hyperthyroidism. CDR3s include the opening cysteine and the closing phenylalanine or tryptophan. A D gene is named only where the DNA matches it firmly. Size values are once, few and many counts, or a class for expanded clones, and some rows have none.

v_gene: TRBV7-2; abundance: many; j_gene: TRBJ2-7; d_gene: -; len: 13; CDR3aa: CASRPDSSYEQYF; CDR3nt: TGTGCCAGCAGGCCCGACTCCTCCTACGAGCAGTACTTC
v_gene: TRBV6-5; abundance: many; j_gene: TRBJ2-7; d_gene: -; len: 20; CDR3aa: CASSYQSPSVASGWAYEQYF; CDR3nt: TGTGCCAGCAGTTACCAGTCCCCTTCGGTAGCCTCAGGGTGGGCCTACGAGCAGTACTTC
v_gene: TRBV2; abundance: many; j_gene: TRBJ2-4; d_gene: TRBD1; len: 16; CDR3aa: CASRNRTGERTNIQYF; CDR3nt: TGTGCCAGCAGGAATCGGACAGGGGAACGGACAAACATTCAGTACTTC
v_gene: TRBV6-1; abundance: many; j_gene: TRBJ1-5; d_gene: -; len: 15; CDR3aa: CASSRTGESNQPQHF; CDR3nt: TGTGCCAGCTCTCGAACGGGCGAGAGCAATCAGCCCCAGCATTTT
v_gene: TRBV5-5; abundance: -; j_gene: TRBJ2-7; d_gene: -; len: 14; CDR3aa: CASSSPVGWDEQYF; CDR3nt: TGTGCCAGCAGCTCGCCGGTTGGCTGGGACGAGCAGTACTTC
v_gene: TRBV6-5; abundance: -; j_gene: TRBJ2-5; d_gene: TRBD2; len: 16; CDR3aa: CASSYSLAALEETQYF; CDR3nt: TGTGCCAGCAGTTACAGTCTAGCGGCCCTGGAAGAGACCCAGTACTTC
v_gene: TRBV3-1; abundance: many; j_gene: TRBJ1-2; d_gene: TRBD1; len: 15; CDR3aa: CASSPYGTGAKGYTF; CDR3nt: TGTGCCAGCAGTCCTTACGGGACAGGGGCGAAGGGCTACACCTTC
v_gene: TRBV6-1; abundance: many; j_gene: TRBJ1-5; d_gene: TRBD1; len: 16; CDR3aa: CASTNPRQGLNQPQHF; CDR3nt: TGTGCCAGCACCAACCCCCGACAGGGACTCAATCAGCCCCAGCATTTT
v_gene: TRBV28; abundance: -; j_gene: TRBJ1-5; d_gene: -; len: 12; CDR3aa: CASSWVNQPQHF; CDR3nt: TGTGCCAGCAGTTGGGTCAATCAGCCCCAGCATTTT
v_gene: TRBV9; abundance: few; j_gene: TRBJ1-1; d_gene: -; len: 12; CDR3aa: CASSPPGPEAFF; CDR3nt: TGTGCCAGCAGCCCCCCGGGTCCTGAAGCTTTCTTT
v_gene: TRBV12-5; abundance: many; j_gene: TRBJ2-2; d_gene: -; len: 13; CDR3aa: CASGPQNTGELFF; CDR3nt: TGTGCTAGTGGTCCTCAAAACACCGGGGAGCTGTTTTTT
v_gene: TRBV29-1; abundance: -; j_gene: TRBJ2-3; d_gene: -; len: 13; CDR3aa: CSVAGRHTDTQYF; CDR3nt: TGCAGCGTTGCGGGCCGACACACAGATACGCAGTATTTT
v_gene: TRBV5-1; abundance: many; j_gene: TRBJ1-1; d_gene: TRBD1; len: 13; CDR3aa: CASAGTGNTEAFF; CDR3nt: TGCGCCAGCGCCGGGACAGGGAACACTGAAGCTTTCTTT
v_gene: TRBV6-5; abundance: many; j_gene: TRBJ2-5; d_gene: -; len: 14; CDR3aa: CASTPGPGKETQYF; CDR3nt: TGTGCCAGCACCCCGGGACCGGGCAAAGAGACCCAGTACTTC
v_gene: TRBV7-2; abundance: many; j_gene: TRBJ2-5; d_gene: TRBD2; len: 14; CDR3aa: CASSLSSGEETQYF; CDR3nt: TGTGCCAGCAGCTTATCGAGCGGGGAAGAGACCCAGTACTTC
v_gene: TRBV28; abundance: -; j_gene: TRBJ2-7; d_gene: -; len: 12; CDR3aa: CASRWGSYEQYF; CDR3nt: TGTGCCAGCAGGTGGGGGAGCTACGAGCAGTACTTC
v_gene: TRBV10-2; abundance: many; j_gene: TRBJ1-1; d_gene: -; len: 14; CDR3aa: CASTRSRGSDEAFF; CDR3nt: TGCGCCAGCACTCGGAGTCGGGGATCCGATGAAGCTTTCTTT
v_gene: TRBV12-5; abundance: many; j_gene: TRBJ1-3; d_gene: -; len: 15; CDR3aa: CANAPPGRLGNTIYF; CDR3nt: TGTGCTAATGCCCCCCCAGGGCGCCTTGGAAACACCATATATTTT
v_gene: TRBV27; abundance: many; j_gene: TRBJ1-1; d_gene: -; len: 10; CDR3aa: CATRHGEGFF; CDR3nt: TGTGCCACCCGACACGGTGAGGGTTTCTTT
v_gene: TRBV6-1; abundance: many; j_gene: TRBJ1-1; d_gene: TRBD1; len: 14; CDR3aa: CASSELGGVTEAFF; CDR3nt: TGTGCCAGCAGTGAACTAGGGGGCGTCACTGAAGCTTTCTTT
v_gene: TRBV18; abundance: many; j_gene: TRBJ1-6; d_gene: -; len: 14; CDR3aa: CASSPRSNNSPLHF; CDR3nt: TGTGCCAGCTCACCACGAAGTAATAATTCACCCCTCCACTTT
v_gene: TRBV24-1; abundance: -; j_gene: TRBJ2-7; d_gene: -; len: 13; CDR3aa: CATSDFKLIEQYF; CDR3nt: TGTGCCACCAGTGATTTTAAACTAATCGAGCAGTACTTC
v_gene: TRBV27; abundance: -; j_gene: TRBJ2-7; d_gene: TRBD1; len: 15; CDR3aa: CASSFAGGAFVEQYF; CDR3nt: TGTGCCAGCAGTTTCGCAGGGGGCGCGTTCGTCGAGCAGTACTTC
v_gene: TRBV5-1; abundance: -; j_gene: TRBJ2-5; d_gene: -; len: 14; CDR3aa: CASSFGRPQETQYF; CDR3nt: TGCGCTAGCAGCTTTGGACGGCCGCAAGAGACCCAGTACTTC
v_gene: TRBV4-2; abundance: few; j_gene: TRBJ1-2; d_gene: TRBD1; len: 15; CDR3aa: CASSQDDREDYGYTF; CDR3nt: TGTGCCAGCAGCCAAGATGACAGGGAGGACTATGGCTACACCTTC
v_gene: TRBV25-1; abundance: -; j_gene: TRBJ1-1; d_gene: -; len: 13; CDR3aa: CASRDGMNTEAFF; CDR3nt: TGTGCCAGCAGGGACGGGATGAACACTGAAGCTTTCTTT
v_gene: TRBV28; abundance: -; j_gene: TRBJ1-2; d_gene: -; len: 13; CDR3aa: CASKWAVNYGYTF; CDR3nt: TGTGCCAGCAAGTGGGCGGTGAACTATGGCTACACCTTC
v_gene: TRBV12-3/TRBV12-4; abundance: many; j_gene: TRBJ1-1; d_gene: TRBD1; len: 16; CDR3aa: CASRGGQGALGTEAFF; CDR3nt: TGTGCCAGCAGAGGGGGACAGGGGGCGCTGGGCACTGAAGCTTTCTTT
v_gene: TRBV4-3; abundance: few; j_gene: TRBJ1-1; d_gene: -; len: 17; CDR3aa: CASSYLQRVRENTEAFF; CDR3nt: TGCGCCAGCAGCTACTTGCAGCGTGTACGTGAGAACACTGAAGCTTTCTTT
v_gene: TRBV6-2/TRBV6-3; abundance: many; j_gene: TRBJ1-1; d_gene: TRBD1; len: 14; CDR3aa: CASSRPSGTGEAFF; CDR3nt: TGTGCCAGCAGCCGACCCTCCGGGACAGGGGAAGCTTTCTTT
v_gene: TRBV29-1; abundance: -; j_gene: TRBJ2-2; d_gene: -; len: 14; CDR3aa: CSVGGLTNTGELFF; CDR3nt: TGCAGCGTTGGCGGACTTACGAACACCGGGGAGCTGTTTTTT